In this sample, the clone carrying this TCR beta chain turned up many times. Antigen unknown. This entry belongs to a study of T cells in Graves' hyperthyroidism and ophthalmopathy. General study findings and limits: Most thyroid clonotypes expanded above 0.001 were also detected in blood.

Germline trimming cut 2 bases from V and 4 bases from J; bases unmatched to any gene: 11. This CDR3 region has 17 residues. The germline gives CDR1 MNHNS, CDR2 SASEGT. TCR beta CDR3 region amplification was performed from RNA transcripts. In the first-round RT-PCR of the TCR CDR3, the HTBI primer set was used. In TCRdb, the multiplex PCR reads were re-called with MiXCR into one record per CDR3 protein. Of around 420,000 distinct CDR3 sequences in the sample, approximately 15% were seen once. The hyperthyroidism was newly diagnosed and had lasted under 2 months; the patients were aged 18 to 65. Any patient presenting with uncontrolled infection, other autoimmune disease, pregnancy or lactation was left out.

This receptor was identified in a young woman with Graves' hyperthyroidism. Sequenced input: blood. The chain has TRBV6-1 and TRBJ2-1; 7 bases fit TRBD2. For the CDR3, the DNA is TGTGCCAGCAGTGAACCGGTGTTTAGCGGGCTTTACAATGAGCAGTTCTTC. Its translation is CASSEPVFSGLYNEQFF.